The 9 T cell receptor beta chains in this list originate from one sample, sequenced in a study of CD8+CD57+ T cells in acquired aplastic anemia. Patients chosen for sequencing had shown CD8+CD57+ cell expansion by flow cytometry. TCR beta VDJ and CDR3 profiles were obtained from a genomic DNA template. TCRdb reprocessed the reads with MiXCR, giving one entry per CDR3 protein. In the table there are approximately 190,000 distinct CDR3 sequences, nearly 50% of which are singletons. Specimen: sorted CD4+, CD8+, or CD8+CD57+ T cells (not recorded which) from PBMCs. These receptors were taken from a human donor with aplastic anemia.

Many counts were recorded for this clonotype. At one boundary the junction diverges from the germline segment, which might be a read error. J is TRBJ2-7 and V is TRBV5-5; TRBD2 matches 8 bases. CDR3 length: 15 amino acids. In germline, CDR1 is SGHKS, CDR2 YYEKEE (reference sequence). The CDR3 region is CASSFSGTRGVVSHF. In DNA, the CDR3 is TGTGCCAGCAGCTTCTCCGGGACTAGAGGTGTGGTTTCGCACTTC.

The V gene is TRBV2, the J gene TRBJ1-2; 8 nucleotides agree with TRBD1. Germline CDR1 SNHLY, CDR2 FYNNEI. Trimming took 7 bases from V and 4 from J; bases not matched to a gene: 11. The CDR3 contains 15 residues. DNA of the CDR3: TGTGCCAGCACCATTCAGGGGGCGGTTGGCTATGGCTACACCTTC. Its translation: CASTIQGAVGYGYTF.

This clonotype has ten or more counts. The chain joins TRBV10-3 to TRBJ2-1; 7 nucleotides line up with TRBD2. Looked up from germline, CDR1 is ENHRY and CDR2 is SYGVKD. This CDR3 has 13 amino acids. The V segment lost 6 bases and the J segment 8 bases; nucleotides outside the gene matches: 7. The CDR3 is CAIRDSGRDEQFF. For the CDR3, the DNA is TGTGCCATCAGGGATAGCGGGCGGGATGAGCAGTTCTTC.

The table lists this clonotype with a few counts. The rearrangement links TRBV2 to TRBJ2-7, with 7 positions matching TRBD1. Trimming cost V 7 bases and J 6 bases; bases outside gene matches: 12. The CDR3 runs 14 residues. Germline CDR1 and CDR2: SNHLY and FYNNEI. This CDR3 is CASTVYGTVGEQYF. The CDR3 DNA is TGTGCCAGCACAGTTTACGGGACAGTGGGCGAGCAGTACTTC.

The CDR3 reads CATSRDGTGAFYGYTF. The CDR3 bases are TGTGCCACCAGCAGAGACGGGACAGGGGCCTTCTATGGCTACACCTTC. The gene calls are TRBV15 and TRBJ1-2, with 10 bases identical to TRBD1. From germline, CDR1 is LNHNV and CDR2 YYDKDF (reference sequence). Trimming cost V 0 bases and J 4 bases; bases outside gene matches: 5. This CDR3 contains 16 residues.

This CDR3 is CASSLNPSGLLGDADEKLFF. As DNA, the CDR3 is TGTGCCAGCAGCTTAAACCCATCAGGGTTACTCGGGGATGCTGATGAAAAACTGTTTTTT. The rearrangement links TRBV7-3 to TRBJ1-4; TRBD1 is a possible D gene (5 bases). The ends were cut back, 1 base at V and 6 bases at J, with 27 bases in the middle. CDR3 length: 20 residues. Per the germline V gene, CDR1 is SGHTA and CDR2 is FQGTGA.

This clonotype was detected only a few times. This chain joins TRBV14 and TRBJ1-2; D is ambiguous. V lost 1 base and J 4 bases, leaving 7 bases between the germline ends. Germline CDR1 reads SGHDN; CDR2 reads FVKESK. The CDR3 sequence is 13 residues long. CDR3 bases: TGTGCCAGCAGCCAAGGAGTGGTCTATGGCTACACCTTC. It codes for CASSQGVVYGYTF.

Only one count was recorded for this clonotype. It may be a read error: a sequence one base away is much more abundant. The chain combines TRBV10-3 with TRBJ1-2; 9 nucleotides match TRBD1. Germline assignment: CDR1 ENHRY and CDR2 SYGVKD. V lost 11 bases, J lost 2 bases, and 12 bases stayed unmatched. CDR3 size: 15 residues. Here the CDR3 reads CAGSYGGQGNYGYTF. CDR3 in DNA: TGTGCCGGCAGTTACGGAGGACAGGGGAACTATGGCTACACCTTC.

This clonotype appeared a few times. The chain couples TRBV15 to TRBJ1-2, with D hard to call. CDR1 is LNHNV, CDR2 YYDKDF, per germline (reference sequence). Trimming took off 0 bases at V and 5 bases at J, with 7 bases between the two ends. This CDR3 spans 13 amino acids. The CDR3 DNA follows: TGTGCCACCAGCAGAGATGCGGTATATGGCTACACCTTC. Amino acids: CATSRDAVYGYTF.